This T cell receptor beta chain was documented in a study of blood T cell repertoires in COVID-19 (dated by TCRdb to the early 2020s). As for the study more broadly: The collaborator samples originated in the United States, Italy and Spain and spanned the acute and convalescent phases of COVID-19. The prospective study material was composed of cDNA or gDNA derived from T cells, B-cell-depleted T cells, or PBMCs. Subjects who had been exposed to COVID-19, were actively infected with it, or had recovered from it provided the deeply sampled blood TCRbeta repertoires that made up the dataset. A freely available public database, intended as a resource for researchers studying the immune response to SARS-CoV-2, is where the repertoires were released. Samples came from the ongoing ImmuneRACE study (first 160 participants) plus 1,254 subjects from 6 global collaborators. The sample metadata nearly always contained a de-identified subject ID, COVID-19 status, age in years and sex. Where HLA class I and class II types were available, the types were taken from metadata supplied by the sample provider, not from assay-based typing.

On the study overall, not on this receptor specifically: How much clinical and demographic metadata was included differed by source and by participant, and the metadata was provided uncurated.

This clone was picked up a small number of times. The target of this receptor is not known. The input lacks base qualities; no much larger clone sits a single base away. The immunoSEQ Assay, a bias-controlled multiplex PCR, was used to amplify TCRbeta CDR3 regions from genomic DNA. The paper's processing steps were these. Within the assay, amplification of reference gene primers was used to estimate how many nucleated cells each sample contained. To quantify the absolute abundance of each unique TCRbeta CDR3 rearrangement, sequence reads were collapsed and filtered. Productive Simpson clonality was computed per sample as the square root of Simpson's diversity index over productive rearrangements. TCRdb obtained this table from immuneACCESS and retained in-frame rearrangements with V and J assigned. These tables miss some clones; where compared with another copy, unresolved V genes account for less than half of the shortfall, and the remainder is unexplained. V and J calls and clone size come straight from that table; D and trimming were deduced from the DNA. This sample holds approximately 340,000 clones; about four fifths were observed only once. Jointly, the top ten make up 2.5% to 3% of the sample.

For CDR1 and CDR2, the germline V gene lists SGHRS and YFSETQ. Its CDR3 holds 17 amino acids, cysteine through phenylalanine. Of the read, only the CDR3 DNA is kept; its 51 bases are in frame from base 1. From V the trimming removes 1 base and from J it removes 2 bases, while the gene matches leave 6 bases of the junction unaccounted for. Each collaborating institution followed its own protocols to collect whole blood in K2EDTA tubes. For TCRbeta analysis, collaborators shipped samples as frozen whole blood, isolated PBMCs, or DNA extracted from either of those sample types. The chain is assembled from TRBV5-1 and TRBJ2-3, and 11 bases in between align with TRBD2. The clonotype comes from a man aged 25-45 years with active or convalescent COVID-19. The sequencing sample was made of peripheral blood. The sequenced DNA is TGCGCCAGCAGCTTGACCCCGGGACTAGCGGACACAGATACGCAGTATTTT. Translation gives CASSLTPGLADTDTQYF.